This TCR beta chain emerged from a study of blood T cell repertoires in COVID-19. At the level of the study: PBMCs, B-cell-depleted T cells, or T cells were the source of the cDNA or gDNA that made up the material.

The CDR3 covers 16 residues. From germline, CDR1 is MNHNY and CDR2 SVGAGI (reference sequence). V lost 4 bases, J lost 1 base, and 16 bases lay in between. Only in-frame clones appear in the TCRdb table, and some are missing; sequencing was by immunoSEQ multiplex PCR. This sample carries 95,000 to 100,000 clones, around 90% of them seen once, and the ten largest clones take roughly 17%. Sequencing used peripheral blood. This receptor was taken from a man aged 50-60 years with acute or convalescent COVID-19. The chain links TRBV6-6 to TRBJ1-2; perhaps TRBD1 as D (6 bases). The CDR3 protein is CASSFGQTQVNYGYTF. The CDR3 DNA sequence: TGTGCCAGCAGTTTCGGACAGACCCAAGTTAACTATGGCTACACCTTC.